This record looks at one T cell receptor (beta chain) sequence and its context. Antigen: not known. The data originate from a study of cytomegalovirus exposure and HLA in healthy donors. The donors were in the 120-subject validation cohort, distinct from the approximately 730-subject first cohort. This table comes from immunoSEQ multiplex PCR, and its TCRdb copy is limited to in-frame clones, with some not included. Here the sample spans more than 60,000 clones, around 97% being singletons. This CDR3 is built from 14 residues. Trimming took 1 base from V and 1 from J, leaving 7 bases between them. Germline values: CDR1 SGHAT, CDR2 FQNNGV. Study-level results: Reportedly, diagnosis of cytomegalovirus status by the classifier showed high specificity and sensitivity. The listing of 150 to 200 TCR beta chains classed them as cytomegalovirus-associated.

The source material was PBMCs. The TCR was taken from a woman aged 18-29 years in good health and CMV-seropositive. The chain links TRBV11-2 to TRBJ1-1; D is undetermined. The CDR3 protein is CASSLGRQNTEAFF. In DNA, the CDR3 is TGTGCCAGCAGCTTAGGGCGGCAGAACACTGAAGCTTTCTTT. The full variable domain, completed using reference TRBV11-2 and TRBJ1-1, is EAGVAQSPRYKIIEKRQSVAFWCNPISGHATLYWYQQILGQGPKLLIQFQNNGVVDDSQLPKDRFSAERLKGVDSTLKIQPAKLEDSAVYLCASSLGRQNTEAFFGQGTRLTVV.